What follows is one T cell receptor beta chain and its context. Its antigen remains unknown. These data belong to a study of cytomegalovirus exposure and HLA in healthy donors. At the time of sampling, donors were nominally healthy, though unrecorded immune exposures were likely. Study-wide points: It was likely that a cluster of highly shared sequence variants was a sequencing artifact. In a later analysis, at a false discovery rate of 0.05, about 17,000 TCR beta sequences matched HLA alleles.

Between the trimmed V and J ends, which lost 4 bases and 6 bases, there was a span of 3 bases. This CDR3 is built from 11 residues. Germline V lookup: CDR1 SNHLY, CDR2 FYNNEI. It was with 60 Vbeta and 13 Jbeta primers that the PCR ran. Profiling relied on immunoSEQ multiplex PCR, and the TCRdb table lists in-frame clones only, not all of them. The data show roughly 150,000 clones, with around 77% seen just once and 2% to 2.5% held by the top ten. The material sequenced was PBMCs. The clonotype comes from a man younger than 45 in good health and CMV-seronegative. The chain recombines TRBV2 with TRBJ1-4, with D uncertain. CDR3 coding DNA: TGTGCCAGCAGTGTATATGAAAAACTGTTTTTT. It is translated as CASSVYEKLFF.